These 7 T cell receptor beta chains share one sample of origin, sequenced in a study of blood T cell repertoires in COVID-19. Repertoires were generated with immunoSEQ multiplex PCR, while TCRdb's copy carries only in-frame clones and drops some. The sample has 70,000 to 100,000 clones, approximately 91% seen once; the top ten hold just under 3%. Sequenced input: peripheral blood. The receptor set was obtained from a woman of 80 years or more with acute or convalescent COVID-19.

This clone came up a few times. The junction shows a germline mismatch at one end, possibly a read error. The chain recombines TRBV27 with TRBJ2-1, with 10 positions matching TRBD2. The CDR3 contains 16 residues. Germline CDR1 and CDR2: MNHEY and SMNVEV (reference sequence). This chain's CDR3 is CASSLEVAGGYSEQFF. CDR3 nucleotide sequence: TGTGCCAGCAGTTTAGAGGTAGCGGGGGGCTACAGTGAGCAGTTCTTC.

The rearrangement joins TRBV2 to TRBJ1-1; TRBD1 matches 11 bases. V was pared by 6 bases and J by 4 bases, with 4 bases of the junction left unmatched. Looked up from germline, CDR1 is SNHLY and CDR2 is FYNNEI. The CDR3 contains 14 residues. In DNA form, the CDR3 reads TGTGCCAGCAGCGGGACAGGGGGGATCACTGAAGCTTTCTTT. It specifies CASSGTGGITEAFF.

V and J are TRBV4-2 and TRBJ2-3; D perhaps matches TRBD2 (6 bases). This CDR3 is 16 amino acids long. Germline V gene data show CDR1 as LGHNA and CDR2 as YNFKEQ. V dropped 0 bases and J dropped 3 bases, with 13 bases sitting between them. Here the CDR3 reads CASSQDTSLGTDTQYF. In DNA, the CDR3 is TGTGCCAGCAGCCAAGATACTAGCCTCGGGACAGATACGCAGTATTTT.

In this sample, this clone turned up many times. The CDR3 nucleotides are TGTGCCTGGAGCCATACGGTTAACACTGAAGCTTTCTTT. The encoded protein is CAWSHTVNTEAFF. The chain uses TRBV30 and TRBJ1-1, with no clear D. The V and J ends lost 3 bases and 2 bases respectively, with 10 bases between them. There are 13 residues in the CDR3. The germline V gene has CDR1 GTSNPN and CDR2 SVGIG (reference sequence).

The chain joins TRBV7-3 to TRBJ1-2, with D possibly matching TRBD1 (6 bases). V lost 5 bases to trimming and J lost 8 bases, with 15 bases between them. Germline loops: CDR1 SGHTA, CDR2 FQGTGA. The CDR3 has 13 amino acids. Here the CDR3 reads CASSPNRVDGYTF. The DNA of the CDR3 is TGTGCCAGCAGCCCCAACAGGGTCGACGGCTACACCTTC.

The chain links TRBV5-1 to TRBJ1-1, with TRBD1 matching 9 bases. Trimming removed 4 bases from V and 5 bases from J; junction bases left unmatched: 6. This CDR3 is built from 14 residues. Germline V gives CDR1 SGHRS, CDR2 YFSETQ. CDR3 DNA: TGCGCCAGCAGCGGGACAGGGCGATGGACTGAAGCTTTCTTT. Its translation is CASSGTGRWTEAFF. Using reference TRBV5-1 and TRBJ1-1 for the parts outside the CDR3, the full variable domain is KAGVTQTPRYLIKTRGQQVTLSCSPISGHRSVSWYQQTPGQGLQFLFEYFSETQRNKGNFPGRFSGRQFSNSRSEMNVSTLELGDSALYLCASSGTGRWTEAFFGQGTRLTVV.

V is TRBV5-1 and J is TRBJ2-3; a possible D gene is TRBD1 (5 bases). This CDR3 is built from 16 residues. CDR1 is SGHRS and CDR2 is YFSETQ in the germline V gene. The V end was cut by 4 bases, the J end by 1 base, with 16 bases between. CDR3 residues: CASSVGVTRGTDTQYF. As DNA, the CDR3 is TGCGCCAGCAGCGTAGGGGTTACCAGAGGCACAGATACGCAGTATTTT.